This passage covers 28 T cell receptor beta chains from one sample sequenced in a study of graft-versus-host responses after intestinal transplantation. Repertoires were generated with immunoSEQ multiplex PCR, while TCRdb's copy carries only in-frame clones and drops some. This table holds about 25,000 clones, about 93% found once. Here the sequenced sample was PBMCs, taken just over 29 days after intestinal transplant. The source of these receptors is a human patient who received an intestinal transplant, so some T cells may come from the graft donor.

This chain connects TRBV19 to TRBJ2-3, with 10 bases matching TRBD2. The CDR3 runs to 16 residues. V was pared by 5 bases and J by 1 base, with 6 bases of the junction left unmatched. The germline CDR1 and CDR2 sequences are LNHDA and SQIVND (reference sequence). The CDR3 loop is CASSPNLAGGTDTQYF. CDR3 bases: TGTGCCAGTAGTCCGAACCTAGCGGGGGGCACAGATACGCAGTATTTT.

The chain links TRBV15 to TRBJ2-1, with D hard to call. The germline gives CDR1 LNHNV, CDR2 YYDKDF (reference sequence). CDR3 length: 17 amino acids. Trimming removed 4 bases from V and 2 bases from J, with 18 bases in between. The CDR3 region has the DNA TGTGCCACCAGCACCTCCACGGCTGGGTCGCCCTACAATGAGCAGTTCTTC. As protein: CATSTSTAGSPYNEQFF. Looking up the rest from reference TRBV15 and TRBJ2-1 gives the full variable domain: DAMVIQNPRYQVTQFGKPVTLSCSQTLNHNVMYWYQQKSSQAPKLLFHYYDKDFNNEADTPDNFQSRRPNTSFCFLDIRSPGLGDTAMYLCATSTSTAGSPYNEQFFGPGTRLTVL.

The chain employs TRBV5-6 and TRBJ1-6; 7 nucleotides agree with TRBD1. Germline V gives CDR1 SGHDT, CDR2 YYEEEE. The trim removed 2 bases at V and 7 bases at J, leaving 3 bases unmatched. The CDR3 totals 14 residues. The CDR3 sequence is CASSFQGVNSPLHF. In nucleotides, the CDR3 is TGTGCCAGCAGCTTCCAGGGGGTGAATTCACCCCTCCACTTT.

V gene TRBV7-6 combines with J gene TRBJ1-2; 12 bases line up with TRBD1. This CDR3 has 16 residues. Germline V gives CDR1 SGHVS, CDR2 FNYEAQ. V lost 2 bases and J lost 8; bases outside the gene matches: 9. The CDR3 DNA reads as TGTGCCAGCAGCTTACTCGCGGGACAGGGGGCACGGGGCTACACCTTC. This encodes CASSLLAGQGARGYTF.

The rearrangement uses TRBV6-4 and TRBJ2-3, with a weak D call TRBD2 (6 bases). V was clipped by 3 bases and J by 3 bases, with 7 bases between them. Germline assignment: CDR1 MRHNA and CDR2 SNTAGT. There are 13 residues in the CDR3. The chain's CDR3 is CASSEGLTDTQYF. The DNA of the CDR3 is TGTGCCAGCAGTGAGGGACTTACAGATACGCAGTATTTT.

The gene calls are TRBV5-1 and TRBJ2-2; the D gene is possibly TRBD2 (6 bases). In germline, CDR1 is SGHRS, CDR2 YFSETQ. V shed 1 base and J shed 8 bases, with 12 bases lying between them. CDR3 length: 14 residues. CDR3 DNA: TGCGCCAGCAGCTTGACGGCGGGACTGGGGGAGCTGTTTTTT. Amino acids: CASSLTAGLGELFF.

The gene calls are TRBV13 and TRBJ1-1, with unresolved D. V was cut by 5 bases and J by 0 bases, with 10 bases left in between. The CDR3 contains 14 residues. CDR1 PRHDT and CDR2 FYEKMQ come from the germline V gene (reference sequence). CDR3 region: CASSPGPVNTEAFF. DNA for the CDR3: TGTGCCAGCAGCCCAGGACCCGTGAACACTGAAGCTTTCTTT.

In its sample, this clone was seen a few times. The chain joins TRBV27 to TRBJ1-5; possible D gene TRBD1, 6 bases. The CDR3 length is 12 residues. Germline CDR1 reads MNHEY; CDR2 reads SMNVEV (reference sequence). Trimming cost V 10 bases and J 9 bases, with 16 bases left between them. CDR3 protein: CATTGPSGPQHF. CDR3 sequence (DNA): TGTGCCACAACAGGGCCTAGTGGGCCCCAGCATTTT.

The chain is built from TRBV19 and TRBJ1-1, with D possibly being TRBD1 (5 bases). V shed 2 bases and J shed 1 base, with 5 bases lying between them. This CDR3 has 13 amino acids. The V gene's germline CDR1 is LNHDA and CDR2 SQIVND (reference sequence). CDR3 sequence: CASSIQGNTEAFF. The DNA of the CDR3 is TGTGCCAGTAGTATACAGGGGAACACTGAAGCTTTCTTT. The whole variable domain, remainder taken from reference TRBV19 and TRBJ1-1, is DGGITQSPKYLFRKEGQNVTLSCEQNLNHDAMYWYRQDPGQGLRLIYYSQIVNDFQKGDIAEGYSVSREKKESFPLTVTSAQKNPTAFYLCASSIQGNTEAFFGQGTRLTVV.

The chain employs TRBV4-1 and TRBJ1-2, with TRBD1 matching 8 bases. The germline CDR1 and CDR2 sequences are MGHRA and YSYEKL. Trimming at V came to 1 base and at J to 8 bases, leaving 6 bases not matched to a gene. The CDR3 runs to 14 residues. The CDR3 DNA is TGCGCCAGCAGCCAAGTTGGACAGGGTTACGGCTACACCTTC. Residues: CASSQVGQGYGYTF.

The rearrangement links TRBV15 to TRBJ2-3, with 8 nucleotides matching TRBD2. CDR1 is LNHNV and CDR2 is YYDKDF in the germline V gene (reference sequence). Unmatched junction bases numbered 12, after V lost 2 bases and J lost 5 bases. The CDR3 length is 17 residues. CDR3 nucleotides: TGTGCCACCAGCAGACAAGGGGTTAGCGGGAAGGGAGATACGCAGTATTTT. Translating gives CATSRQGVSGKGDTQYF.

This sequence joins TRBV27 and TRBJ2-1; D may be TRBD2 (7 bases). There are 14 residues in the CDR3. CDR1 MNHEY and CDR2 SMNVEV come from the germline V gene (reference sequence). V shed 6 bases and J shed 9 bases, with 18 bases lying between them. The CDR3 region has the DNA TGTGCCAGCAGAGAAACTTCAGGGGAGGGTGAGCAGTTCTTC. This translates into CASRETSGEGEQFF.

The rearrangement joins TRBV7-9 to TRBJ1-2; 8 bases align to TRBD1. V dropped 2 bases and J dropped 7; count of bases not matched to a gene: 9. CDR3 length: 15 amino acids. The germline V gene encodes CDR1 SEHNR and CDR2 FQNEAQ (reference sequence). The CDR3 DNA is TGTGCCAGCAGCTTACAGGGGGCTCTAACTAGTGGCTACACCTTC. Its translation: CASSLQGALTSGYTF.

This chain uses TRBV28 with TRBJ2-5; tentative D call: TRBD2 (6 bases). Germline loops: CDR1 MDHEN, CDR2 SYDVKM. This CDR3 has 15 residues. Between the trimmed V and J ends, which lost 3 bases and 11 bases, there was a span of 22 bases. CDR3 region: CASSLRAFPGGEQYF. The CDR3 DNA is TGTGCCAGCAGTTTGCGGGCCTTCCCCGGGGGAGAGCAGTACTTC.

This chain uses TRBV15 with TRBJ2-1; D not certain. The CDR3 covers 17 residues. Germline CDR1 reads LNHNV; CDR2 reads YYDKDF (reference sequence). Trimming took 0 bases from V and 3 from J, leaving 15 bases between them. DNA for the CDR3: TGTGCCACCAGCAGAGAGGGCGCGGCTAGTTTCTACAATGAGCAGTTCTTC. This encodes CATSREGAASFYNEQFF. The full variable domain, in which reference TRBV15 and TRBJ2-1 provide the parts outside the CDR3, is DAMVIQNPRYQVTQFGKPVTLSCSQTLNHNVMYWYQQKSSQAPKLLFHYYDKDFNNEADTPDNFQSRRPNTSFCFLDIRSPGLGDTAMYLCATSREGAASFYNEQFFGPGTRLTVL.

The gene calls are TRBV7-8 and TRBJ2-1; 7 nucleotides line up with TRBD2. J lost 5 bases, V lost 8 bases, and 3 bases had no gene match. In germline, CDR1 is SGHVS, CDR2 FQNEAQ. The CDR3 has 12 amino acids. CDR3 residues: CASQRGDNEQFF. The DNA for the CDR3 is TGTGCCAGCCAACGGGGGGACAATGAGCAGTTCTTC.

The CDR3 spells CASAMQGQSYEQYF. Here the CDR3 DNA reads TGTGCCAGCGCGATGCAGGGGCAATCCTACGAGCAGTACTTC. The rearrangement uses TRBV5-4 and TRBJ2-7, with D tentatively TRBD1 (6 bases). V gave up 7 bases and J gave up 1 base, with 15 bases separating them. The germline V gene encodes CDR1 SGHNT and CDR2 YYREEE (reference sequence). CDR3 length equals 14 residues.

The chain has TRBV6-5 and TRBJ2-2; TRBD2 agrees at 11 bases. Germline V CDR1 and CDR2: MNHEY, SVGAGI. The length of the CDR3 is 15 residues. With V trimmed by 6 bases and J by 5 bases, 5 bases remained unmatched. The CDR3 DNA reads as TGTGCCAGCAGCCCCGGACTAGCGGGTACCGGGGAGCTGTTTTTT. Translating it yields CASSPGLAGTGELFF.

The genes are TRBV6-4 and TRBJ1-6; D gene ambiguous. Looked up from germline, CDR1 is MRHNA and CDR2 is SNTAGT. The CDR3 consists of 13 residues. The V and J ends lost 9 bases and 9 bases respectively, with 15 bases between them. Here the CDR3 DNA reads TGTGCCAGTCGCCTGGAAGTGACTTCACCCCTCCACTTT. Amino acid sequence: CASRLEVTSPLHF.

This clone occurred once. An end of the junction does not agree with germline; a read error may underlie this. The rearrangement joins TRBV6-1 to TRBJ2-7; D is ambiguous. CDR1 and CDR2 from the germline V gene are MNHNS and SASEGT. This CDR3 contains 14 residues. CDR3 in amino acids: CAGRPVSTTYEQYF. The CDR3 DNA sequence: TGTGCCGGCAGGCCTGTAAGCACCACCTACGAGCAGTACTTC.

The chain carries TRBV23-1 and TRBJ1-4; D gene ambiguous. TRBV23-1 belongs to the ORF category, with a function that is uncertain. CDR3 size: 14 residues. Trimming stripped 8 bases from V and 7 bases from J, with 17 bases between. CDR3 coding DNA: TGCGCCAGCGGCGGGCCAGTGCGTTTTGAAAAACTGTTTTTT. Translation: CASGGPVRFEKLFF.

The chain has TRBV5-6 and TRBJ2-7; D is unresolved. CDR1 and CDR2 from the germline V gene are SGHDT and YYEEEE. Trimming removed 0 bases from V and 3 bases from J, with 7 bases in between. CDR3 length: 13 amino acids. The CDR3: CASSLGRFYEQYF. CDR3 nucleotides: TGTGCCAGCAGCTTGGGACGGTTCTACGAGCAGTACTTC.

CDR3 nucleotides: TGCAGCGTTGTATCGCGGGGCCTATACCTTAACACTGAAGCTTTCTTT. Protein: CSVVSRGLYLNTEAFF. This chain connects TRBV29-1 to TRBJ1-1; tentative D call: TRBD1 (5 bases). The germline V gene encodes CDR1 SQVTM and CDR2 ANQGSEA. Trimming stripped 4 bases from V and 2 bases from J, with 20 bases between. This CDR3 is built from 16 residues. Drawing the rest from reference TRBV29-1 and TRBJ1-1, the complete variable domain is SAVISQKPSRDICQRGTSLTIQCQVDSQVTMMFWYRQQPGQSLTLIATANQGSEATYESGFVIDKFPISRPNLTFSTLTVSNMSPEDSSIYLCSVVSRGLYLNTEAFFGQGTRLTVV.

The chain employs TRBV12-5 and TRBJ1-1, with D tentatively TRBD1 (5 bases). CDR1 is LGHNT, CDR2 FRNRAP, per germline. Between the trimmed V and J ends, which lost 7 bases and 7 bases, there was a span of 13 bases. This CDR3 is built from 12 residues. The CDR3 sequence is CASAPGPFEAFF. In DNA, the CDR3 is TGTGCTAGTGCCCCAGGGCCCTTTGAAGCTTTCTTT.

The gene calls are TRBV11-2 and TRBJ2-1; 9 bases agree with TRBD1. CDR1 is SGHAT, CDR2 FQNNGV, per germline. The ends lost 5 bases at V and 2 bases at J; junction bases unmatched: 7. This CDR3 spans 16 amino acids. The CDR3 spells CASSPRDRDPYNEQFF. CDR3 bases: TGTGCCAGCAGCCCCAGGGACAGGGACCCCTACAATGAGCAGTTCTTC.

The genes are TRBV6-5 and TRBJ1-1; D is undetermined. Germline CDR1 reads MNHEY; CDR2 reads SVGAGI. V was cut by 2 bases and J by 0 bases, with 4 bases left in between. The CDR3 runs 13 residues. This CDR3 is CASSYGMNTEAFF. In DNA, the CDR3 is TGTGCCAGCAGTTACGGGATGAACACTGAAGCTTTCTTT.

The chain combines TRBV9 with TRBJ2-7, with TRBD2 matching over 9 bases. This CDR3 comprises 15 residues. The trim removed 3 bases at V and 0 bases at J, leaving 4 bases unmatched. Per the germline V gene, CDR1 is SGDLS and CDR2 is YYNGEE. CDR3 in amino acids: CASSARGLASYEQYF. CDR3 coding DNA: TGTGCCAGCAGCGCCCGGGGACTAGCCTCCTACGAGCAGTACTTC.

The V call is TRBV19, the J call TRBJ1-1; 7 nucleotides align to TRBD1. The CDR3 runs 14 residues. Germline-derived CDR1 and CDR2 are LNHDA and SQIVND (reference sequence). Trimming removed 7 bases from V and 0 bases from J; junction bases left unmatched: 5. The CDR3 loop reads CASTLTGMNTEAFF. The CDR3 DNA reads as TGTGCCAGTACCCTGACAGGGATGAACACTGAAGCTTTCTTT.